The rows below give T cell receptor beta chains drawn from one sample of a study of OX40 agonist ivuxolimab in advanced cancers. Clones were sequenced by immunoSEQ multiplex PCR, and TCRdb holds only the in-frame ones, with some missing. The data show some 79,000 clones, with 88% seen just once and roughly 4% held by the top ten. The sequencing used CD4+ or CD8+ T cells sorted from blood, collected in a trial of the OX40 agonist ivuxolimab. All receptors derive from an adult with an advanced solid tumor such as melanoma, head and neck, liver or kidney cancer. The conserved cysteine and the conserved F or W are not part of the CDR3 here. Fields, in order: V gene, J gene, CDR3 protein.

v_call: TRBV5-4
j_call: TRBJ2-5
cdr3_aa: ASSTKLAGVTETQY

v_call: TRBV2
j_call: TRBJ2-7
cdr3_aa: ASSESSRGTYEQY

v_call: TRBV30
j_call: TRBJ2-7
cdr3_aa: AWSVGDEQY

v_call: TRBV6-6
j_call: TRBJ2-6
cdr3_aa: ASSSDRTEANVLT

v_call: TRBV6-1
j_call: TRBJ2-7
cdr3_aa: ASRPGVGGSYEQY

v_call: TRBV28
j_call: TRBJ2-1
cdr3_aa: ASSFLETRGRNNEQF

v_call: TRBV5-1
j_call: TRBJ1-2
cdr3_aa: ASSFRQGDYGYT

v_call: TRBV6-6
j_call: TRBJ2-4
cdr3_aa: ASPLDTENIQY

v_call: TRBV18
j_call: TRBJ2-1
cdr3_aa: ASSPPSGSVNEQF

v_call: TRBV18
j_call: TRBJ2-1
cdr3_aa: ASSPRLAGGTYNEQF

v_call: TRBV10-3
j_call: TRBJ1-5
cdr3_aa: AISEAGGNSNQPQH

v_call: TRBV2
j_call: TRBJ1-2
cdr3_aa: ASSRLGPGYGYT

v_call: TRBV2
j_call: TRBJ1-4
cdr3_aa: ASSRDRGEKLF

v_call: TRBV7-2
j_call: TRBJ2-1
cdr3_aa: ASGKREGSYNEQF

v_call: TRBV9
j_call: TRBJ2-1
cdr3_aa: ASSVLAGRHEQF

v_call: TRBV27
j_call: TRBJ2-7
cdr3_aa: ASRGLAADFSYEQY

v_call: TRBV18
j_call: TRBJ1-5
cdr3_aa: ASSPFRGQGDQPQH